This TCR beta chain is drawn from a study of human T cells and chemical hapten exposure. Time point of the sample: pre-sensitization, week 0. Treatment described: therapeutic diphenylcyclopropenone sensitization with weekly scalp DPC. Ahead of each patch test application, blood was drawn. Donors were 18 to 70-year-old alopecia patients suitable for DPC. Unseparated into fractions, whole blood served as the source from which total RNA was extracted. TCRdb re-derived calls from the RACE reads in MiXCR, one entry per CDR3 protein. This sample has some 250,000 distinct CDR3 sequences, with around 7.3% found just once. This clonotype was seen a few times. The germline V gene encodes CDR1 SGHDN and CDR2 FVKESK. The V gene lost 4 bases and the J gene lost 6 bases, with 12 bases spanning the gap. The CDR3 contains 13 residues.

This specimen was whole blood, taken in connection with sensitization to the hapten diphenylcyclopropenone (DPC). V usage is TRBV14 and J usage is TRBJ1-1; tentatively, D is TRBD1 (6 bases). This TCR was sampled from a man aged 18 to 30 with alopecia areata. Some clones in this sample may be carry-over from other donors' samples. The chain's CDR3 is CASSLHSGAEAFF. The CDR3 DNA reads as TGTGCCAGCAGCCTTCATTCAGGGGCTGAAGCTTTCTTT.